This TCR beta chain was recorded in a study of cytomegalovirus exposure and HLA in healthy donors. Study information: It was reported in a later analysis that the approximately 120 validation repertoires used the same platform as the approximately 670 first-cohort repertoires. Findings and caveats of the study: The finding came from a later analysis; first-cohort TCR clusters tended to co-occur in the 120 or so validation repertoires. As was reported, the classifier diagnosed cytomegalovirus status with high specificity and sensitivity.

On this clone: Its antigen is currently unknown.

Sequencing was performed with immunoSEQ multiplex PCR; in TCRdb, only in-frame clones are kept and a portion is missing. The data hold roughly 80,000 clones, with roughly 94% observed a single time. The germline gives CDR1 SGHRS, CDR2 YFSETQ. Trimming pared 7 bases from V and 2 bases from J, leaving 10 bases between. The CDR3 is 14 amino acids. The source is a woman between 18 and 29 years old in good health and CMV-seronegative. The chain has TRBV5-1 and TRBJ2-6; D is possibly TRBD1 (6 bases). The sample consisted of PBMCs. This chain's CDR3 is CASAKGAGANVLTF. CDR3 nucleotides: TGCGCCAGCGCTAAGGGGGCTGGGGCCAACGTCCTGACTTTC.